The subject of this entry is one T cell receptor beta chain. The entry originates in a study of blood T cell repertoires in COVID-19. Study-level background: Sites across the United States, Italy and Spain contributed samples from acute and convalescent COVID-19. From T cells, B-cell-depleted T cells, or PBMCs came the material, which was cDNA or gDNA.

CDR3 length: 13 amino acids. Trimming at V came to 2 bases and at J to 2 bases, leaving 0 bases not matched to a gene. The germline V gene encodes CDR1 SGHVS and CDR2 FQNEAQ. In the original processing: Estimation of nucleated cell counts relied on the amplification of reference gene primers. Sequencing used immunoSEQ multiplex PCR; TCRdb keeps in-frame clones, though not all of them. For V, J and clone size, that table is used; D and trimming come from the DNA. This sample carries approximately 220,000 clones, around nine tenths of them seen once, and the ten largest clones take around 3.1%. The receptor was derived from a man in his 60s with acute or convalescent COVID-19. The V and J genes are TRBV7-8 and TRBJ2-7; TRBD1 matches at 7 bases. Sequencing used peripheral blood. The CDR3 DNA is TGTGCCAGCAGCTTAACAGGGGCCTACGAGCAGTACTTC. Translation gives CASSLTGAYEQYF.